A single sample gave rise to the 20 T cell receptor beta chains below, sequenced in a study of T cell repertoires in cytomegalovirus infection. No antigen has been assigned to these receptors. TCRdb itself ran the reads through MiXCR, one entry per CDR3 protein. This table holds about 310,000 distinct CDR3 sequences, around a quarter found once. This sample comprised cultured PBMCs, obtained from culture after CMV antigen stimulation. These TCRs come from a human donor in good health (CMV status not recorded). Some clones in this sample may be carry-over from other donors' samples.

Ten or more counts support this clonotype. CDR3 residues: CASSLGGVATNEKLFF. The CDR3 DNA follows: TGTGCCAGCAGCTTAGGGGGGGTGGCAACTAATGAAAAACTGTTTTTT. This chain links TRBV7-2 with TRBJ1-4; a possible D gene is TRBD1 (5 bases). This CDR3 is 16 amino acids long. V gave up 1 base and J gave up 0 bases, with 9 bases separating them. Germline lookup yields CDR1 SGHTA and CDR2 FQGNSA.

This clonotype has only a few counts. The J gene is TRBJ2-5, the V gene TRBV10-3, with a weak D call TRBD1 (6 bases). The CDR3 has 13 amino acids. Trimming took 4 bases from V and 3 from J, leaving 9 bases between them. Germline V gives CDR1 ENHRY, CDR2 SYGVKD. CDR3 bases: TGTGCCATCAGTGGCAGGGGAAAAGAGACCCAGTACTTC. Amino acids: CAISGRGKETQYF.

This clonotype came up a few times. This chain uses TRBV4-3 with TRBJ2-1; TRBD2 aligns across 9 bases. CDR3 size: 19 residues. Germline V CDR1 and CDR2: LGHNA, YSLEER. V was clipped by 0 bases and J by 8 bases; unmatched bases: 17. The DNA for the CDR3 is TGCGCCAGCAGCCAAGACGCCAGCGGGAGGAATTCGGCAATATATGAGCAGTTCTTC. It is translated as CASSQDASGRNSAIYEQFF.

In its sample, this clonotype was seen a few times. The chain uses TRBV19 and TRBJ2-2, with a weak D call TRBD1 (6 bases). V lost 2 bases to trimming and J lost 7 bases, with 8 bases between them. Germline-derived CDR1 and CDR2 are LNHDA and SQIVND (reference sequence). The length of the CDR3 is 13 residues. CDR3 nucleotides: TGTGCCAGTAGTATATGGGGGCTCGGGGAGCTGTTTTTT. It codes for CASSIWGLGELFF.

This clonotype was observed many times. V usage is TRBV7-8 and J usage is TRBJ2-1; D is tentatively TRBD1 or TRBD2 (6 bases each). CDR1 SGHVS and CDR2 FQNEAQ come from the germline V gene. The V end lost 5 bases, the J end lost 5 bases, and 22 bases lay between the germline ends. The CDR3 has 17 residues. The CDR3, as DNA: TGTGCCAGCAGCAGTTACCCACGGGGGCTAGCTCACAATGAGCAGTTCTTC. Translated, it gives CASSSYPRGLAHNEQFF.

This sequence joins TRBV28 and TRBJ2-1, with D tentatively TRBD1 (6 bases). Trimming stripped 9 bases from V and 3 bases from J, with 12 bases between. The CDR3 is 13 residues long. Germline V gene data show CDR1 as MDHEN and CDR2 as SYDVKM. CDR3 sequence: CASLLQGYNEQFF. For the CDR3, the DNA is TGTGCCAGTCTTCTACAGGGCTACAATGAGCAGTTCTTC.

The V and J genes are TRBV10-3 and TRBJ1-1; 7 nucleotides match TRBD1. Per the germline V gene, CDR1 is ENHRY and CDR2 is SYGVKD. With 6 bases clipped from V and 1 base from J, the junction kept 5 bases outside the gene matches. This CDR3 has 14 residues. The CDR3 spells CAIRGTGENTEAFF. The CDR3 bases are TGTGCCATCAGGGGAACAGGGGAGAACACTGAAGCTTTCTTT.

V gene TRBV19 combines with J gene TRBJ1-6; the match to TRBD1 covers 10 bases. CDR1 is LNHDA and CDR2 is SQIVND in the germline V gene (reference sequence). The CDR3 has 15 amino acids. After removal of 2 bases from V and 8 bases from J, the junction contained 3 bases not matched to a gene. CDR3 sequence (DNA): TGTGCCAGTAGTATACTAGGGACAGGGGATTCACCCCTCCACTTT. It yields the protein CASSILGTGDSPLHF.

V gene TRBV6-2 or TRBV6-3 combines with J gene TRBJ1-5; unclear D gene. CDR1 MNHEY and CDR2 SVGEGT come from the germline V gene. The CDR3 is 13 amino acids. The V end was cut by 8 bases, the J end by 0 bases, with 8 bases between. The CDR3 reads CASGIYSNQPQHF. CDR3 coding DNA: TGTGCCAGCGGGATTTATAGCAATCAGCCCCAGCATTTT.

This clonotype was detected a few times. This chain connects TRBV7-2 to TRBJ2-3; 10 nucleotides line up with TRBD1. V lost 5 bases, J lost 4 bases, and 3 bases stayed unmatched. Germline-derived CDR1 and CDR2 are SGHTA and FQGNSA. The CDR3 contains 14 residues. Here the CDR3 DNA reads TGTGCCAGCAGCCTAGGGACAGGGGCAGATACGCAGTATTTT. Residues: CASSLGTGADTQYF.

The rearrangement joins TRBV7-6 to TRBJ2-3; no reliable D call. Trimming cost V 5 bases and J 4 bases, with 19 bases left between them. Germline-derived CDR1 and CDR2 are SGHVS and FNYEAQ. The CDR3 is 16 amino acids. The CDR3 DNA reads TGTGCCAGCAGCCCTAAGGGCTACGGCACGCCAGATACGCAGTATTTT. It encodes CASSPKGYGTPDTQYF.

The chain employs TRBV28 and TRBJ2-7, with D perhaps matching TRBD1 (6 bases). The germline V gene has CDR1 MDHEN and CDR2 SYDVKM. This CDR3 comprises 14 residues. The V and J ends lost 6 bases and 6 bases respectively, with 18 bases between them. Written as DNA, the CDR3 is TGTGCCAGCAGCTCCGGGACACAAGTCGGCGAGCAGTACTTC. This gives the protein CASSSGTQVGEQYF.

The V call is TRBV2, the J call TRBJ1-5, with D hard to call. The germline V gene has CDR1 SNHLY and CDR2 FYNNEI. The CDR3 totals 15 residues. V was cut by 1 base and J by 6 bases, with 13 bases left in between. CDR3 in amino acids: CASSEEVTAGQPQHF. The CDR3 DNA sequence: TGTGCCAGCAGTGAAGAAGTTACGGCCGGTCAGCCCCAGCATTTT. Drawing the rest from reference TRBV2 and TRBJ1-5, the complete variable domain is EPEVTQTPSHQVTQMGQEVILRCVPISNHLYFYWYRQILGQKVEFLVSFYNNEISEKSEIFDDQFSVERPDGSNFTLKIRSTKLEDSAMYFCASSEEVTAGQPQHFGDGTRLSIL.

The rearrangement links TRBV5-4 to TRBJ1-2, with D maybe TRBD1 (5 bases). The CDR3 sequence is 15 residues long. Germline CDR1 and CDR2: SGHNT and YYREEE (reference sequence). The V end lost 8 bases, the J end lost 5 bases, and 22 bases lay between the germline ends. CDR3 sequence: CARTTLGAVKYGYTF. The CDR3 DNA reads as TGTGCCAGAACAACGCTAGGGGCGGTAAAATATGGCTACACCTTC.

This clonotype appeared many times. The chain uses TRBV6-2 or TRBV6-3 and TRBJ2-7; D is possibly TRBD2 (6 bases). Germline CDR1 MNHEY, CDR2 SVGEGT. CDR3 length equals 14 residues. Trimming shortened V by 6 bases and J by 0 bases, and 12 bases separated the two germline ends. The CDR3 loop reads CASRLVGSSYEQYF. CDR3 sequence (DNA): TGTGCCAGCAGATTAGTCGGGAGCTCCTACGAGCAGTACTTC.

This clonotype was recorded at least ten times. The CDR3 DNA follows: TGTGCCAGCAGCTTAGGTCTAAACACAGATACGCAGTATTTT. It encodes CASSLGLNTDTQYF. This chain joins TRBV7-2 and TRBJ2-3; D remains ambiguous. The V gene lost 1 base and the J gene lost 2 bases, with 7 bases spanning the gap. This CDR3 has 14 amino acids. Germline CDR1 SGHTA, CDR2 FQGNSA.

The CDR3 bases are TGTGCCACCAGAAACGGACCGGGGTTGACTGAAGCTTTCTTT. Translation gives CATRNGPGLTEAFF. V usage is TRBV24-1 and J usage is TRBJ1-1; D remains ambiguous. The V end was cut by 7 bases, the J end by 5 bases, with 16 bases between. This CDR3 spans 14 amino acids. Germline CDR1 reads KGHDR; CDR2 reads SFDVKD.

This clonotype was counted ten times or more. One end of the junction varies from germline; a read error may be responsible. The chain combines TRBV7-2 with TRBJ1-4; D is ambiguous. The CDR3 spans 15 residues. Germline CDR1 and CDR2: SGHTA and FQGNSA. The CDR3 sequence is CASSLAMRFNEKLFF. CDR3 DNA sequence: TGTGCCAGCAGCCTAGCGATGAGATTTAATGAAAAACTGTTTTTT.

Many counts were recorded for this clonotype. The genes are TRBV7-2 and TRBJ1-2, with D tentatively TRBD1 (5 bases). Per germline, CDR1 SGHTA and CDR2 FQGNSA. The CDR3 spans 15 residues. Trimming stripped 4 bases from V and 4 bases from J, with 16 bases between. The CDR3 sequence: CASSSRGLTAYGYTF. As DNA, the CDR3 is TGTGCCAGCAGCTCTAGGGGACTGACTGCCTATGGCTACACCTTC.

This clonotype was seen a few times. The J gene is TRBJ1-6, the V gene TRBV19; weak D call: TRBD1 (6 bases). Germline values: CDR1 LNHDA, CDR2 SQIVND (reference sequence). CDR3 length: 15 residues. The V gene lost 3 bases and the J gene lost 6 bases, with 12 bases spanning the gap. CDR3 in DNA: TGTGCCAGTAGTATTATACGACAGGCTAATTCACCCCTCCACTTT. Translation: CASSIIRQANSPLHF.